This is a list of T cell receptor beta chains from one sample in a study of memory CD4+ T cells and cytomegalovirus serostatus. The repertoire was sequenced with immunoSEQ multiplex PCR; TCRdb's copy has only in-frame clones and lacks some. The sample lists 56,000 or so clones; about 78% were seen once. Source material: memory CD4+ T cells from blood. The receptors derive from an adult in good health and CMV-seronegative. Some clones in this sample may be carry-over from other donors' samples. The CDR3 runs from the conserved cysteine through the conserved F or W. Each record gives: CDR3 length, V gene, J gene, clone size, D gene, CDR3 protein, CDR3 DNA. The D gene is left open where the match is weak. Rows give clone size only sometimes, using once, few, many, or a class for an expanded clone.

length: 11; V: TRBV7-9; J: TRBJ1-1; size: NA; D: NA; CDR3: CASSLKTEAFF; DNA: TGTGCCAGCAGCTTAAAGACTGAAGCTTTCTTT
length: 14; V: TRBV7-6; J: TRBJ2-2; size: NA; D: NA; CDR3: CASSLAVSTGELFF; DNA: TGTGCCAGCAGCTTGGCGGTCTCGACCGGGGAGCTGTTTTTT
length: 14; V: TRBV30; J: TRBJ1-5; size: NA; D: NA; CDR3: CAWSELAENQPQHF; DNA: TGTGCCTGGAGTGAGTTGGCAGAAAATCAGCCCCAGCATTTT
length: 16; V: TRBV28; J: TRBJ1-2; size: NA; D: TRBD1; CDR3: CASSQPGTGHNYGYTF; DNA: TGTGCCAGCAGCCAACCGGGGACAGGACACAACTATGGCTACACCTTC
length: 15; V: TRBV21-1; J: TRBJ1-3; size: NA; D: NA; CDR3: CASLRDNLSGNTIYF; DNA: TGTGCCAGCCTACGAGACAACCTCTCTGGAAACACCATATATTTT
length: 13; V: TRBV30; J: TRBJ1-1; size: NA; D: NA; CDR3: CAWNGEVRTEAFF; DNA: TGTGCCTGGAACGGGGAAGTAAGGACTGAAGCTTTCTTT
length: 14; V: TRBV5-4; J: TRBJ1-4; size: NA; D: TRBD1; CDR3: CASSRGQRAEKLFF; DNA: TGTGCCAGCAGCAGGGGACAGAGAGCCGAAAAACTGTTTTTT
length: 15; V: TRBV4-3; J: TRBJ2-7; size: NA; D: NA; CDR3: CASSPGWWSSYEQYF; DNA: TGCGCCAGCAGCCCAGGGTGGTGGAGCTCCTACGAGCAGTACTTC
length: 17; V: TRBV7-6; J: TRBJ2-1; size: NA; D: NA; CDR3: CASSPYPDGSSYNEQFF; DNA: TGTGCCAGCAGCCCGTACCCGGACGGGAGCTCCTACAATGAGCAGTTCTTC
length: 17; V: TRBV28; J: TRBJ1-4; size: NA; D: TRBD1; CDR3: CASSQNRDRGRYEKLFF; DNA: TGTGCCAGCAGTCAAAACCGGGACAGGGGGCGGTATGAAAAACTGTTTTTT
length: 14; V: TRBV11-2; J: TRBJ2-5; size: NA; D: TRBD2; CDR3: CASSPTSVRETQYF; DNA: TGTGCCAGCAGCCCGACTAGCGTACGGGAGACCCAGTACTTC
length: 15; V: TRBV5-5; J: TRBJ1-2; size: NA; D: NA; CDR3: CASSLEGRGTGGYTF; DNA: TGTGCCAGCAGCTTGGAGGGACGGGGAACTGGGGGCTACACCTTC
length: 12; V: TRBV28; J: TRBJ1-5; size: NA; D: NA; CDR3: CASSKQSQPQHF; DNA: TGTGCCAGCAGTAAACAGAGTCAGCCCCAGCATTTT
length: 14; V: TRBV5-4; J: TRBJ1-2; size: NA; D: NA; CDR3: CASSLAGDTYGYTF; DNA: TGTGCCAGCAGCTTGGCGGGGGATACCTATGGCTACACCTTC
length: 16; V: TRBV19; J: TRBJ1-5; size: NA; D: NA; CDR3: CASNTPPGRGNQPQHF; DNA: TGTGCCAGTAACACACCCCCGGGCAGGGGCAATCAGCCCCAGCATTTT
length: 13; V: TRBV10-3; J: TRBJ2-7; size: NA; D: NA; CDR3: CASQSGQTYEQYF; DNA: TGTGCCAGCCAATCTGGCCAAACCTACGAGCAGTACTTC
length: 17; V: TRBV27; J: TRBJ2-5; size: once; D: NA; CDR3: CASSPQRQSAEQETQYF; DNA: TGTGCCAGCAGCCCCCAGCGTCAGTCGGCAGAACAAGAGACCCAGTACTTC
length: 14; V: TRBV12-2; J: TRBJ2-7; size: NA; D: NA; CDR3: CASRVAGGPYEQYF; DNA: TGTGCAAGTCGCGTAGCGGGAGGGCCGTACGAGCAGTACTTC
length: 11; V: TRBV20-1; J: TRBJ1-2; size: NA; D: NA; CDR3: CSASGNYGYTF; DNA: TGCAGTGCTTCAGGGAACTATGGCTACACCTTC
length: 14; V: TRBV7-2; J: TRBJ2-1; size: once; D: TRBD2; CDR3: CASSVGTTYNEQFF; DNA: TGTGCCAGCAGCGTCGGGACTACCTACAATGAGCAGTTCTTC